This T cell receptor (beta chain) was obtained from a study of early T cells in non-severe SARS-CoV-2 infection. This clonotype occurred a few times. In germline, CDR1 is SGHAT, CDR2 FQNNGV. Trimming took 5 bases from V and 5 from J, leaving 12 bases between them. There are 13 residues in the CDR3. TCRdb analysed the 5' RACE reads with MiXCR anew, one entry per CDR3 protein. Of 30,000 or so distinct CDR3 sequences in the sample, 6.6% were seen once. The sequence was collected from an adult who was a healthcare worker with PCR-confirmed SARS-CoV-2 infection or an uninfected control (not recorded which). The V gene is TRBV11-2, the J gene TRBJ2-5; D is uncertain. The sequenced sample consisted of whole blood. CDR3 in amino acids: CASSDGIVETQYF. CDR3 in DNA: TGTGCCAGCAGCGATGGGATCGTGGAGACCCAGTACTTC.